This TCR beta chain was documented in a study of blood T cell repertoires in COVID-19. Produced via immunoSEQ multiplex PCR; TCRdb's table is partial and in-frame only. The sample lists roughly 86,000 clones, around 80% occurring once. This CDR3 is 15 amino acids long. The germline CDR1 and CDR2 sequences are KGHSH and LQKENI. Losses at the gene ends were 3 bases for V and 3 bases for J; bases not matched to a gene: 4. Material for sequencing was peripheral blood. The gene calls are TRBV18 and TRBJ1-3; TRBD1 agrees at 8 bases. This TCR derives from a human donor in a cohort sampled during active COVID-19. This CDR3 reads CASSPPDRVGNTIYF. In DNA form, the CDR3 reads TGTGCCAGCTCACCCCCGGACAGGGTTGGAAACACCATATATTTT.